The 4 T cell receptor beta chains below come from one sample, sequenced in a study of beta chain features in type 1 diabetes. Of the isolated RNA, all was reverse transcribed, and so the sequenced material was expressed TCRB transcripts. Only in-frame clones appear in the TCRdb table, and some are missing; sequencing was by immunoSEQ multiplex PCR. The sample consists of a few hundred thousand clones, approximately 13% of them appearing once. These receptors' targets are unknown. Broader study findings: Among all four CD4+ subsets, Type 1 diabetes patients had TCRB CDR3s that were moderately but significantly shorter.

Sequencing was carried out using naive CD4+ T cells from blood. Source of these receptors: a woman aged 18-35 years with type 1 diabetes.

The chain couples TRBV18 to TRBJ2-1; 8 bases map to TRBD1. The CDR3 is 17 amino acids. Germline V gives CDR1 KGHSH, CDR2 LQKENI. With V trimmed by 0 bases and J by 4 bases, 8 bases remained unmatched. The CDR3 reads CASSPPGWGTGYNEQFF. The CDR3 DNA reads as TGTGCCAGCTCACCACCGGGTTGGGGGACAGGTTACAATGAGCAGTTCTTC.

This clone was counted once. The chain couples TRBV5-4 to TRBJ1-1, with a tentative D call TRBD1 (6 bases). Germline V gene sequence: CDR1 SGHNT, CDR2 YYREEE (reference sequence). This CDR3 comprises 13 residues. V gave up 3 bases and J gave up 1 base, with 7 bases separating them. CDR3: CASSWDKNTEAFF. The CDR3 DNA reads TGTGCCAGCAGCTGGGACAAGAACACTGAAGCTTTCTTT.

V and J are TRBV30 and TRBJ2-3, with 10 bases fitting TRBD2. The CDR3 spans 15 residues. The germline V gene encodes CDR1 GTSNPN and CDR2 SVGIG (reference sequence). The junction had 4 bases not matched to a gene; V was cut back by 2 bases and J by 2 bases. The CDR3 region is CAWSSGRGNTDTQYF. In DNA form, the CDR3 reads TGTGCCTGGAGTAGCGGGAGGGGTAACACAGATACGCAGTATTTT.

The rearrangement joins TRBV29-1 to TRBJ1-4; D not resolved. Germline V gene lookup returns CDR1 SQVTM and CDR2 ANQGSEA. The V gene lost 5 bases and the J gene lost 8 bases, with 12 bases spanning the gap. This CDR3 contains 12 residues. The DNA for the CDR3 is TGCAGCGTTCTAGATTTCGAGGAAAAACTGTTTTTT. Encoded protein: CSVLDFEEKLFF.